This T cell receptor beta chain was identified during a study of T cell responses to AZD1222 COVID-19 vaccine. The method was immunoSEQ multiplex PCR; TCRdb's version includes in-frame clones alone and lacks a portion of them. The profile covers approximately 180,000 clones, with around 87% appearing a single time and less than 3% taken by the ten largest. In germline, CDR1 is DFQATT, CDR2 SNEGSKA (reference sequence). The V gene lost 6 bases and the J gene lost 5 bases, with 7 bases spanning the gap. The CDR3 contains 10 residues. The TCR sequence derives from an adult in good health. Sequencing was performed on peripheral blood, taken on day 0 of AZD1222 vaccination. The chain carries TRBV20-1 and TRBJ2-5; D ambiguous. CDR3 bases: TGCAGTGCAGGAAGGGAGACCCAGTACTTC. Its protein product is CSAGRETQYF.